This note documents a single T cell receptor (beta chain) sequence. The antigen is unknown. The source of the sample is a study of cytomegalovirus exposure and HLA in healthy donors. At the level of the study: In terms of ancestry, the Caucasian-associated cluster contained about four fifths of the 300 to 400 genotyped donors.

J was trimmed by 0 bases and V by 4 bases; bases with no gene match: 5. The CDR3 length is 18 residues. Germline-derived CDR1 and CDR2 are LNHDA and SQIVND (reference sequence). The primer mix had 60 Vbeta and 13 Jbeta primers. Method: immunoSEQ multiplex PCR; TCRdb's copy keeps in-frame clones and lacks some. The sample table includes 95,000 to 150,000 clones. Whole-study results and caveats: Among the most significant clusters, several appeared linked to common viral pathogens in a later analysis.

The genes are TRBV19 and TRBJ2-6, with 11 bases that match TRBD2. Sequences were obtained from PBMCs. This TCR came from a man between 18 and 35 years old in good health and CMV-seronegative. The CDR3 is CASSRRTSGPSGANVLTF. In DNA, the CDR3 is TGTGCCAGTAGTAGGCGGACTAGCGGGCCCTCTGGGGCCAACGTCCTGACTTTC.